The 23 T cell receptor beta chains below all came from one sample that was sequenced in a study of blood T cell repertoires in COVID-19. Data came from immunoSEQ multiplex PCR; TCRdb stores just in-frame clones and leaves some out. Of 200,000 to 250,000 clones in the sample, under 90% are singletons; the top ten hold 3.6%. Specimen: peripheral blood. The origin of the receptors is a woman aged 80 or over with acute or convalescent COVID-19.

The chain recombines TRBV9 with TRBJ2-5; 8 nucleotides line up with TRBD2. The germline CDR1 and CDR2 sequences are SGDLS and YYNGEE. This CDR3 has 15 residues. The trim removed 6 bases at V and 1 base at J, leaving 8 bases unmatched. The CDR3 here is CASTPVAGPQETQYF. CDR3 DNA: TGTGCCAGCACCCCCGTAGCGGGGCCCCAAGAGACCCAGTACTTC.

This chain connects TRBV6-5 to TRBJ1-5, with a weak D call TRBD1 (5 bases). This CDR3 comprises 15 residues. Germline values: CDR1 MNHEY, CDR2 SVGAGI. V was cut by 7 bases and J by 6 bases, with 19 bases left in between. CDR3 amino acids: CASTRGASSGQPQHF. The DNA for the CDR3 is TGTGCCAGCACCCGTGGGGCCTCGTCGGGTCAGCCCCAGCATTTT.

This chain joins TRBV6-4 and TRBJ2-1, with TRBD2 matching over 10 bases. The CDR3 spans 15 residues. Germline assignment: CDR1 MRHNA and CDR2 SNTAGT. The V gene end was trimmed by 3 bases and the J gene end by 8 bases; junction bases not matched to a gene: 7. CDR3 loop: CASSEQAGGLDEQFF. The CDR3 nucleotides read TGTGCCAGCAGTGAACAAGCGGGGGGGCTCGATGAGCAGTTCTTC.

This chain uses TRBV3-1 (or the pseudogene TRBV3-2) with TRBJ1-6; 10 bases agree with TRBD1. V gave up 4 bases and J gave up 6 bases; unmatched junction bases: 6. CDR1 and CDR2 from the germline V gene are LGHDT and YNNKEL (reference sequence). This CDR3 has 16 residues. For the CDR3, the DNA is TGTGCCAGCAGCCCCCGACAGGGGGCAGGTAATTCACCCCTCCACTTT. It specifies CASSPRQGAGNSPLHF.

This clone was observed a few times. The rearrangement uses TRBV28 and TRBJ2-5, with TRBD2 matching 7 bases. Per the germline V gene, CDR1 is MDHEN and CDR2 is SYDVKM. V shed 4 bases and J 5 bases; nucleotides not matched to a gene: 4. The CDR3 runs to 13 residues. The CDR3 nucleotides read TGTGCCAGCAGTTCAAGCGGGGTGGAGACCCAGTACTTC. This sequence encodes CASSSSGVETQYF.

The CDR3 DNA reads as TGTGCCAGCAGTTTCCCCTCAGCCGGGGAGCTGTTTTTT. Translating gives CASSFPSAGELFF. V usage is TRBV12-3 or TRBV12-4 and J usage is TRBJ2-2; no clear D. The CDR3 length is 13 residues. V was pared by 3 bases and J by 6 bases, with 8 bases between.

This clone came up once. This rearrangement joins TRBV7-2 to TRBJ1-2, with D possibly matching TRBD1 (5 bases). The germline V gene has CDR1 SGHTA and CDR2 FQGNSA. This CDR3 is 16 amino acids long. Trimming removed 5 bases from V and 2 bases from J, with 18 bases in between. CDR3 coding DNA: TGTGCCAGCAGCCGGACCCCAGGGCGTGACAACTATGGCTACACCTTC. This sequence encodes CASSRTPGRDNYGYTF. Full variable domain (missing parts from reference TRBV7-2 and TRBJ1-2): GAGVSQSPSNKVTEKGKDVELRCDPISGHTALYWYRQSLGQGLEFLIYFQGNSAPDKSGLPSDRFSAERTGGSVSTLTIQRTQQEDSAVYLCASSRTPGRDNYGYTFGSGTRLTVV.

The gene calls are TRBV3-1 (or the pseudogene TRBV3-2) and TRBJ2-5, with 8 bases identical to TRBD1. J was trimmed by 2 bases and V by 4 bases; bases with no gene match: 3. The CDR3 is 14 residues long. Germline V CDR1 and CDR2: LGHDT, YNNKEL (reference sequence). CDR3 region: CASSPTGGQETQYF. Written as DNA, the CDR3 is TGTGCCAGCAGCCCCACAGGGGGTCAAGAGACCCAGTACTTC.

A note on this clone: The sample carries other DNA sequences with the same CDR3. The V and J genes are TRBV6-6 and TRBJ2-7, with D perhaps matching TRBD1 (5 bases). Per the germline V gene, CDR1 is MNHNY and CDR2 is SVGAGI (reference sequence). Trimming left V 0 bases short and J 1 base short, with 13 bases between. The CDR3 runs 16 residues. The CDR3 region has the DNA TGTGCCAGCAGTTACTCGAGGCAGGGCTCTTCCTACGAGCAGTACTTC. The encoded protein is CASSYSRQGSSYEQYF.

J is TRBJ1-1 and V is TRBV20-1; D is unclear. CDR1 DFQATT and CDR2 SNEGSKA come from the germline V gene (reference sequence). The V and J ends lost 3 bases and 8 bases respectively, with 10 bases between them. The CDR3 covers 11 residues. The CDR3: CSARRAVEAFF. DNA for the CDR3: TGCAGTGCTAGGCGCGCTGTCGAAGCTTTCTTT.

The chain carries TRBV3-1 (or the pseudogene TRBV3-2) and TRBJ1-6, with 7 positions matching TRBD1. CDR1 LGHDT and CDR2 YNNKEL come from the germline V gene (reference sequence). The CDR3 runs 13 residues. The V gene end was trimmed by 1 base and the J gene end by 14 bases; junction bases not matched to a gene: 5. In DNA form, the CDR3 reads TGTGCCAGCAGCCAAGTCCTAGGGGGCGCCCTCCACTTT. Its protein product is CASSQVLGGALHF.

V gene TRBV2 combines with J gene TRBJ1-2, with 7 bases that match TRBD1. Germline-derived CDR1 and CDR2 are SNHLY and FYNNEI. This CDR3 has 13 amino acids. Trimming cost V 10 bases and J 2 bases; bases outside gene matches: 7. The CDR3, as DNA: TGTGCCAACGGACAGGCTACCAACTATGGCTACACCTTC. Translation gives CANGQATNYGYTF.

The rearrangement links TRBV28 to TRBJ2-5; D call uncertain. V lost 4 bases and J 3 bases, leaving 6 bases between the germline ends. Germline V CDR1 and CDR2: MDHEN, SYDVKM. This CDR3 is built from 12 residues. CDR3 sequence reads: CASSSSEETQYF. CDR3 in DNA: TGTGCCAGCAGTTCCTCAGAAGAGACCCAGTACTTC.

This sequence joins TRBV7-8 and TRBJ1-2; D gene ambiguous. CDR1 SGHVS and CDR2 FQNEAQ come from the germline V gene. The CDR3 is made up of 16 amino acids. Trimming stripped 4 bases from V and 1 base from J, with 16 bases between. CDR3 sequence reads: CASSSGDPPHNYGYTF. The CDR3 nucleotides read TGTGCCAGCAGCTCCGGAGACCCACCTCATAACTATGGCTACACCTTC.

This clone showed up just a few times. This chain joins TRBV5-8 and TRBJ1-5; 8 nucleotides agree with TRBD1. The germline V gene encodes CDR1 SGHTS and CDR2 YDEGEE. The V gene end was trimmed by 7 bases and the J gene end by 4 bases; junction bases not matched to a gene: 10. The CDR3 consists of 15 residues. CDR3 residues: CASLDRVPINQPQHF. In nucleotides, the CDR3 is TGTGCCAGCTTGGACAGGGTTCCAATAAATCAGCCCCAGCATTTT.

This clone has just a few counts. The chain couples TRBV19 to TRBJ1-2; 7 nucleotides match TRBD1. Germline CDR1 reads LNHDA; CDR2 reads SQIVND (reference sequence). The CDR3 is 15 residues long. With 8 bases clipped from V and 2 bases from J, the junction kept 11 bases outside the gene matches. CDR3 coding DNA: TGTGCCAGTGCCGGACAGGACTGGGAGAACTATGGCTACACCTTC. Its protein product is CASAGQDWENYGYTF.

This CDR3 reads CASSLSRGLAYADTQYF. The DNA of the CDR3 is TGTGCCAGCAGTTTAAGTCGGGGACTAGCGTATGCAGATACGCAGTATTTT. The J gene is TRBJ2-3, the V gene TRBV28; 10 nucleotides agree with TRBD2. The germline CDR1 and CDR2 sequences are MDHEN and SYDVKM. The CDR3 covers 17 residues. J was trimmed by 4 bases and V by 2 bases; bases with no gene match: 9.

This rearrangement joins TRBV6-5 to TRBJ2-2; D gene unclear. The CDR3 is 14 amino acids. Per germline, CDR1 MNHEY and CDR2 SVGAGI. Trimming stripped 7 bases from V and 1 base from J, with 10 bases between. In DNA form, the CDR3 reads TGTGCCAGCATCCCCAGACTGAACACCGGGGAGCTGTTTTTT. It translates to CASIPRLNTGELFF.

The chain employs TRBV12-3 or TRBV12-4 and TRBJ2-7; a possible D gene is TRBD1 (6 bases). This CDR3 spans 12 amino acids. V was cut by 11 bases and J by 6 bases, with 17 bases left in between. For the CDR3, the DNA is TGTGCCTCTGCGGACAGCCAGGGCGAGCAGTACTTC. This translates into CASADSQGEQYF.

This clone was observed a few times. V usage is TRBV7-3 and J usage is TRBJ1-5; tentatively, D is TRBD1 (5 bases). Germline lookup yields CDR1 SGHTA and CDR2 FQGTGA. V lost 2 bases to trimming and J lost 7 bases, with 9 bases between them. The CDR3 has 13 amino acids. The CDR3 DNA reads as TGTGCCAGCAGCTTAGATCAGGGCCAGCCCCAGCATTTT. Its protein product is CASSLDQGQPQHF.

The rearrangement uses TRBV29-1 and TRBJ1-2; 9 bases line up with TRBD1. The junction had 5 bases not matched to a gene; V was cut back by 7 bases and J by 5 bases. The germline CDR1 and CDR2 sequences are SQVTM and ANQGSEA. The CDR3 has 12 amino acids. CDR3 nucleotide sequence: TGCAGCGCCGGGACAGGGAATTATGGCTACACCTTC. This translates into CSAGTGNYGYTF.

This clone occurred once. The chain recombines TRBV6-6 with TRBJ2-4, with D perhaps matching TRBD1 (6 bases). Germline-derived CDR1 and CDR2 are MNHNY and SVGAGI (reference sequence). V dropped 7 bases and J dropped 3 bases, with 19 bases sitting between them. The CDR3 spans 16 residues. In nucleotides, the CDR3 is TGTGCCAGCACCCCTAGAAACAGGGATGACAAAAACATTCAGTACTTC. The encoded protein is CASTPRNRDDKNIQYF.

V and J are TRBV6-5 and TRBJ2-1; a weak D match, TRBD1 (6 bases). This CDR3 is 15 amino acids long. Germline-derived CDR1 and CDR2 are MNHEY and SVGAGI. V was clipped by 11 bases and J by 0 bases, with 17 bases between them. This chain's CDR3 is CAAASRGSSYNEQFF. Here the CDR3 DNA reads TGTGCCGCCGCTTCAAGGGGGAGCTCCTACAATGAGCAGTTCTTC.